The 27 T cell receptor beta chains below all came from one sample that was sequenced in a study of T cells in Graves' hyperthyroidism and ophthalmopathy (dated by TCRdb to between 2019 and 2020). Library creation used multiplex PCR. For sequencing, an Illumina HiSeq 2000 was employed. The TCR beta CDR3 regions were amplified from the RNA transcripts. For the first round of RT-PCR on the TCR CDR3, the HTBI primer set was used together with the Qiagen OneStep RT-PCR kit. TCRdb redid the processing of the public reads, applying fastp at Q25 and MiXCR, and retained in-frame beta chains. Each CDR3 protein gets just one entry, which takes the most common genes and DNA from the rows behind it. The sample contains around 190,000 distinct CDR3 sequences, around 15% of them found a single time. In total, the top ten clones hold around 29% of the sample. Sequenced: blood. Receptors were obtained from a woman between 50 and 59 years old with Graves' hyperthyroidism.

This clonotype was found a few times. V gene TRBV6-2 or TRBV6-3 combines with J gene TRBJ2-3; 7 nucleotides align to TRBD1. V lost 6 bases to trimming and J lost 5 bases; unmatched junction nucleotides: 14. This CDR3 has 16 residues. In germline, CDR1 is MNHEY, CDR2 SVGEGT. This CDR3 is CASSLRWTGGQDTQYF. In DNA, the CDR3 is TGTGCCAGCAGCCTCCGATGGACAGGTGGGCAAGATACGCAGTATTTT.

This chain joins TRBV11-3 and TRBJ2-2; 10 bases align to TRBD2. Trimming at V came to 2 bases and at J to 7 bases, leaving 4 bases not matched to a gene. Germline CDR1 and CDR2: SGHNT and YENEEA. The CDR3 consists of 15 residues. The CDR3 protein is CASSLLAGADGELFF. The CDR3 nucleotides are TGTGCCAGCAGCTTACTAGCGGGAGCTGACGGGGAGCTGTTTTTT.

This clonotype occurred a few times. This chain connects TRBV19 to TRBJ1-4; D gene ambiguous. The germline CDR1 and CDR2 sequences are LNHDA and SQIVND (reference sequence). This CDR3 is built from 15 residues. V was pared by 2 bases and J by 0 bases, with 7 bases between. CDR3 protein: CASSIRSTTNEKLFF. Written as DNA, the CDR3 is TGTGCCAGTAGTATAAGATCTACAACTAATGAAAAACTGTTTTTT.

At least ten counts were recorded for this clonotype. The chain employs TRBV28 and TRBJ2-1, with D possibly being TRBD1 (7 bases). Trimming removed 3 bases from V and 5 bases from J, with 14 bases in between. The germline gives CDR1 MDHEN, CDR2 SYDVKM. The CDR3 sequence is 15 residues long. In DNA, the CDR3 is TGTGCCAGCAGTTTTAGGGGGCCGGGGGACAATGAGCAGTTCTTC. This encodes CASSFRGPGDNEQFF.

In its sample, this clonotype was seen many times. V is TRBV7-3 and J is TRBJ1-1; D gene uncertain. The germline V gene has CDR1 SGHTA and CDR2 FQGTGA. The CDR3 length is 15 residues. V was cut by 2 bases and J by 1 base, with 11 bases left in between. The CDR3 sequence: CASSLGGVRNTEAFF. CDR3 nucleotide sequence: TGTGCCAGCAGCTTAGGTGGGGTCAGGAACACTGAAGCTTTCTTT.

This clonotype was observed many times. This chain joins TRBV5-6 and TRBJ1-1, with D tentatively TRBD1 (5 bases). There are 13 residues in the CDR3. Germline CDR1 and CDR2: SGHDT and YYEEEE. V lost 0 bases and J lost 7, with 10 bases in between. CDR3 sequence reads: CASSLVGADEAFF. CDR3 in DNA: TGTGCCAGCAGCTTGGTCGGGGCTGATGAAGCTTTCTTT.

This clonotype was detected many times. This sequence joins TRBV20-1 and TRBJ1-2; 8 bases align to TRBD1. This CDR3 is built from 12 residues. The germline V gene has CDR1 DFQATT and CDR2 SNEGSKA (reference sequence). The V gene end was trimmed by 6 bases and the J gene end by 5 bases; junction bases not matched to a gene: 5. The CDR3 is CSASGGSYGYTF. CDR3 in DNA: TGCAGTGCCTCAGGGGGCTCGTATGGCTACACCTTC.

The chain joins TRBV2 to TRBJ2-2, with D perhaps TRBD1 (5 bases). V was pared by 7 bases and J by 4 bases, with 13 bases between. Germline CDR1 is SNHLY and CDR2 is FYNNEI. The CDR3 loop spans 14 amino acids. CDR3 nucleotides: TGTGCCAGCACTGACAGACTCTCCACCGGGGAGCTGTTTTTT. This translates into CASTDRLSTGELFF.

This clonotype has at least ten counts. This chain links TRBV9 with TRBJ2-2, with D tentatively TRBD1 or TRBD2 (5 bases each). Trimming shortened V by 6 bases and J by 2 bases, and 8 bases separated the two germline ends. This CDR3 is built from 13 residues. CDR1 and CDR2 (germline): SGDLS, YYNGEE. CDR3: CASTRDNTGELFF. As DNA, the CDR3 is TGTGCCAGCACCAGGGACAACACCGGGGAGCTGTTTTTT.

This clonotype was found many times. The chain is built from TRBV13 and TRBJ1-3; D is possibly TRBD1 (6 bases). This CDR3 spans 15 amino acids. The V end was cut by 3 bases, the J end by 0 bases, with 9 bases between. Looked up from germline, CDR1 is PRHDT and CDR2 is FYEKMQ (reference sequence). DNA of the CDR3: TGTGCCAGCAGCTTTCCCAGGGGCTCTGGAAACACCATATATTTT. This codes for CASSFPRGSGNTIYF.

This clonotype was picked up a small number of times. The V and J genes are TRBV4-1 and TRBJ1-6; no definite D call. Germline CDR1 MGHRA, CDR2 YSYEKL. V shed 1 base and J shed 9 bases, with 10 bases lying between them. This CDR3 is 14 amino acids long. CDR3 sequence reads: CASSQGVPISPLHF. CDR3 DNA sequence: TGCGCCAGCAGCCAAGGGGTCCCAATTTCACCCCTCCACTTT.

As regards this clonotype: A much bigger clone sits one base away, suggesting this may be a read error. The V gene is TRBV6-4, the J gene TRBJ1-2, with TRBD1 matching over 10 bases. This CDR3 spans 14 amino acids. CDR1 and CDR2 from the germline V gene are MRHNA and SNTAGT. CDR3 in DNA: TGTGCCAGCAAGGACAGGGGGGGAGACTATGGCTACGCCTTC. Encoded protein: CASKDRGGDYGYAF.

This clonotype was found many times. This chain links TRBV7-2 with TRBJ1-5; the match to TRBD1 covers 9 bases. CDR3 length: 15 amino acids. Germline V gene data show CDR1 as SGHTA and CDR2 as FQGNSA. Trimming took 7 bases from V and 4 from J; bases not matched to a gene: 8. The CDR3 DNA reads TGTGCCAGCACCCCGGGACAGGGTAGGAATCAGCCCCAGCATTTT. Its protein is CASTPGQGRNQPQHF.

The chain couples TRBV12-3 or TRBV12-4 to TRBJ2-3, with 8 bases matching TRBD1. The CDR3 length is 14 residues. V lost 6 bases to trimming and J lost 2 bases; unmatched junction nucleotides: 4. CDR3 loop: CASRGRGPTDTQYF. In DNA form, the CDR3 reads TGTGCCAGCAGAGGCAGGGGGCCCACAGATACGCAGTATTTT.

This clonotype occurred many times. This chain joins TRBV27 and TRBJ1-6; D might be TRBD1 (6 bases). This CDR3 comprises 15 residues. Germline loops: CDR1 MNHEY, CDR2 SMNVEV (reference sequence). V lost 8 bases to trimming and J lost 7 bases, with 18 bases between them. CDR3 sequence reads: CASQSRTGTNSPLHF. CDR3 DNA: TGTGCCAGCCAGTCCCGAACAGGGACAAATTCACCCCTCCACTTT.

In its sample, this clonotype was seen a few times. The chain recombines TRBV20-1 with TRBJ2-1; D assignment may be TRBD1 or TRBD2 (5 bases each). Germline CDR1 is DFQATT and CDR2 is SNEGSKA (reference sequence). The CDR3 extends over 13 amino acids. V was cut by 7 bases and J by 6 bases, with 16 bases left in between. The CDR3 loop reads CSVSHGGSNEQFF. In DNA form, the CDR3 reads TGCAGTGTTAGTCATGGGGGTTCCAATGAGCAGTTCTTC.

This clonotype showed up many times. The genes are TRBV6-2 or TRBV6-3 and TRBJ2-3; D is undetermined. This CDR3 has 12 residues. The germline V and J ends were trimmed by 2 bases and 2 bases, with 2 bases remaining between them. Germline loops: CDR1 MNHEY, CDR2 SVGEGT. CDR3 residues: CASSYTTDTQYF. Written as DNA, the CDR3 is TGTGCCAGCAGTTACACCACAGATACGCAGTATTTT.

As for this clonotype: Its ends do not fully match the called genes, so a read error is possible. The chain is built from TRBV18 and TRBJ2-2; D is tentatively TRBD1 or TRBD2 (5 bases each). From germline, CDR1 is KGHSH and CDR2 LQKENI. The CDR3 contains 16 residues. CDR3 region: CASSPPREPNTGELLF. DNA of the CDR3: TGTGCCAGCTCACCACCCAGGGAGCCGAACACCGGGGAGCTGCTTTTT. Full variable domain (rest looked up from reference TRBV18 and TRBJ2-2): NAGVMQNPRHLVRRRGQEARLRCSPMKGHSHVYWYRQLPEEGLKFMVYLQKENIIDESGMPKERFSAEFPKEGPSILRIQQVVRGDSAAYFCASSPPREPNTGELLFGEGSRLTVL.

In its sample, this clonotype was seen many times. CDR3: CASSPRGRRSYNEQFF. The CDR3 coding sequence is TGTGCCAGCAGCCCTAGAGGTCGGCGGTCCTACAATGAGCAGTTCTTC. V usage is TRBV11-2 and J usage is TRBJ2-1; D remains unclear. V was trimmed by 5 bases and J by 1 base, leaving 15 bases between them. In germline, CDR1 is SGHAT, CDR2 FQNNGV. CDR3 length: 16 amino acids. The whole variable domain, remainder taken from reference TRBV11-2 and TRBJ2-1, is EAGVAQSPRYKIIEKRQSVAFWCNPISGHATLYWYQQILGQGPKLLIQFQNNGVVDDSQLPKDRFSAERLKGVDSTLKIQPAKLEDSAVYLCASSPRGRRSYNEQFFGPGTRLTVL.

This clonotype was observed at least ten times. The chain's CDR3 is CSVELLAGVTDTQYF. CDR3 bases: TGCAGCGTTGAGTTACTAGCGGGGGTCACAGATACGCAGTATTTT. The chain carries TRBV29-1 and TRBJ2-3, with 11 bases fitting TRBD2. Germline V lookup: CDR1 SQVTM, CDR2 ANQGSEA. V was pared by 3 bases and J by 2 bases, with 4 bases of the junction left unmatched. The CDR3 totals 15 residues.

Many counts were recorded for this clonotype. The CDR3 bases are TGCAGTGCTGGGCCAGGGGGGGGCAATCAGCCCCAGCATTTT. Encoded protein: CSAGPGGGNQPQHF. This sequence joins TRBV20-1 and TRBJ1-5; the match to TRBD1 covers 7 bases. The germline V gene has CDR1 DFQATT and CDR2 SNEGSKA (reference sequence). This CDR3 comprises 14 residues. J gave up 2 bases and V 5 bases, and 6 bases lay outside the gene matches.

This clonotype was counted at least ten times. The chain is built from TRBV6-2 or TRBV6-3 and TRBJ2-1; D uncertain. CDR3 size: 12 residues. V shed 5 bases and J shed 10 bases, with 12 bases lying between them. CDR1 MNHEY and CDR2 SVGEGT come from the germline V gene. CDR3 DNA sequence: TGTGCCAGCAGTCTAAGGGTGGGGGAGCAGTTCTTC. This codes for CASSLRVGEQFF.

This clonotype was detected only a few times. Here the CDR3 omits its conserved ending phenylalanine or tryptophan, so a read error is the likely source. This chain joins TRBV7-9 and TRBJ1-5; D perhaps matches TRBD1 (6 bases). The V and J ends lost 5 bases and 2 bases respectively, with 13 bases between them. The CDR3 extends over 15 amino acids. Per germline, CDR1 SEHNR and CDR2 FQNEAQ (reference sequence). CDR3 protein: CASSPGGGGNQPQHL. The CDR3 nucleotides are TGTGCCAGCAGCCCCGGAGGGGGGGGCAATCAGCCCCAGCATCTT.

CDR3 DNA: TGTGCCAGCTCACCCCGACGGCCCGCGGAGACCCAGTACTTC. This translates into CASSPRRPAETQYF. The chain employs TRBV18 and TRBJ2-5; D is unresolved. The CDR3 is 14 residues long. Per germline, CDR1 KGHSH and CDR2 LQKENI. V lost 3 bases and J 5 bases, leaving 13 bases between the germline ends.

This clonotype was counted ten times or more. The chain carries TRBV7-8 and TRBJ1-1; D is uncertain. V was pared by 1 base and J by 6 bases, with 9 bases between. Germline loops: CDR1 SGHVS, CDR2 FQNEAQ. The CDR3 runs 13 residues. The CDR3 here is CASSLVNGPEAFF. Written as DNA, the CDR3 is TGTGCCAGCAGCTTAGTGAATGGCCCTGAAGCTTTCTTT.

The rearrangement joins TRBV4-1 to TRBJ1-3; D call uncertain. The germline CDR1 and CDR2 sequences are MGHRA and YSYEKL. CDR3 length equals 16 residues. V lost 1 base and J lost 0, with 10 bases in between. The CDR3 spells CASSQVSGPSGNTIYF. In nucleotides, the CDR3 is TGCGCCAGCAGCCAAGTTAGCGGACCCTCTGGAAACACCATATATTTT.

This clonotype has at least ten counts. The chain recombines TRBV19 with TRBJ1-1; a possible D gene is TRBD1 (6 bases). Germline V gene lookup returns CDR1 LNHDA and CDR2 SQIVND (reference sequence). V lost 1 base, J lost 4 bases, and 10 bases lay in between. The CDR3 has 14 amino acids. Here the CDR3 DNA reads TGTGCCAGTAGTATAGGCGGACAGAGCACTGAAGCTTTCTTT. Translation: CASSIGGQSTEAFF.